This TCR beta chain came from a study of shared clonotypes between healthy human individuals. The data were produced by immunoSEQ multiplex PCR, yet TCRdb's version contains in-frame clones alone and is incomplete. In the table there are under 2.5 million clones, about nine tenths of which are singletons. The study, taken as a whole, reports: Sharing across several donors was seen in roughly 5% of naive CD4 clonotypes.

To note about this clone: Its cognate antigen is unknown.

The sample taken for sequencing was naive CD4+ T cells from PBMCs. Stated subset: CD45RA+ positively selected. This receptor was obtained from a man aged 18 to 30 in good health. Some clones in this sample may be carry-over from other donors' samples.

The CDR3 bases are TGCAGCGTTGCCACTAGCGGGATCACAGATACGCAGTATTTT. This sequence encodes CSVATSGITDTQYF. This chain links TRBV29-1 with TRBJ2-3; 10 bases fit TRBD2. V lost 4 bases to trimming and J lost 2 bases; unmatched junction nucleotides: 3. Germline values: CDR1 SQVTM, CDR2 ANQGSEA. The CDR3 is made up of 14 amino acids.